This is a list of T cell receptor beta chains from one sample in a study of T-cell reconstitution after alpha-beta-depleted transplantation in children. TCRdb used MiXCR to reprocess the PCR reads, holding one entry per CDR3 protein. The sample contains approximately 500,000 distinct CDR3 sequences, 27% of which appear only once. Sequencing was performed on PBMCs, taken before TCRalphabeta/CD19-depleted stem cell transplant. Receptors were obtained from a boy younger than two with Wiskott-Aldrich syndrome, due to receive a stem cell transplant. Both conserved end residues are part of each CDR3. The size of a clone is reported for some rows only, either as once, few or many, or as a class for expanded clones.

TRBV15	few	TRBJ1-1	CATSVVRGGTTEAFF
TRBV20-1	-	TRBJ2-2	CSAFSSGRVNTGELFF
TRBV18	-	TRBJ2-1	CASSNGWGGSYNEQFF
TRBV5-1	few	TRBJ2-4	CASSLGTGGLGKNIQYF
TRBV20-1	few	TRBJ2-6	CSARRQTSGANVLTF
TRBV24-1	-	TRBJ2-1	CATSLNSEQFF
TRBV13	-	TRBJ1-2	CASSTRDTRGYTF
TRBV20-1	few	TRBJ2-7	CSARDVRGRVRNYEQYF
TRBV20-1	many	TRBJ2-1	CSAALPRGGNNEQFF
TRBV10-3	few	TRBJ2-1	CAISDLPGLAGSEQFF
TRBV7-2	few	TRBJ2-5	CASSLRRGNRETQYF
TRBV7-2	-	TRBJ2-1	CASRGSGGRYNEQFF
TRBV11-2	-	TRBJ1-1	CASSFTASMNTEAFF
TRBV5-5	few	TRBJ2-7	CASSLAGEDEQYF
TRBV3-1	once	TRBJ2-7	CASSRDLQAHEQYF
TRBV9	-	TRBJ2-1	CASSVESSRNMKNEQFF
TRBV20-1	-	TRBJ2-1	CSAKTTLAGGFEQFF
TRBV20-1	-	TRBJ2-3	CSAPRPGGADTQYF
TRBV5-1	many	TRBJ2-3	CASSPTGAVSTDTQYF
TRBV5-1	few	TRBJ2-3	CASSLSGRGTQYF
TRBV5-1	few	TRBJ2-6	CASSPWTVPGANVLTF
TRBV24-1	-	TRBJ2-2	CATSDGDRVITGELFF
TRBV4-2	few	TRBJ2-1	CASSQDEFLNDNEQFF
TRBV10-3	-	TRBJ2-7	CAISGRDEQYF
TRBV29-1	-	TRBJ2-7	CSVAQGPYEQYF
TRBV29-1	-	TRBJ1-5	CSVVTGTDQPQHF
TRBV13	-	TRBJ2-1	CASSLKTLAGPYNEQFF
TRBV29-1	-	TRBJ1-2	CSVVGQGYPF
TRBV11-2	-	TRBJ2-5	CASSPGTTLNF
TRBV28	-	TRBJ2-4	CASSLYRAKNIQYF
TRBV5-1	-	TRBJ2-1	CASSLLAGVNDEQFF
TRBV27	-	TRBJ2-7	CASSGRGIGSGYEQYF
TRBV20-1	-	TRBJ1-2	CSARDLRGYGYTF
TRBV20-1	few	TRBJ1-2	CSARDLREPNYGYTF
TRBV7-2	-	TRBJ2-6	CASSLRPQVYSGANVLTF
TRBV5-1	-	TRBJ2-3	CASRAYLLDTQYF
TRBV7-9	-	TRBJ2-3	CASSFTSGGSTDTQYF
TRBV10-3	-	TRBJ2-3	CAISESRGADTQYF
TRBV20-1	few	TRBJ2-2	CSAQSGTTNTGELFF
TRBV5-1	-	TRBJ2-7	CASSLRAQAHIYEQYF